This T cell receptor beta chain was obtained from a study of blood T cell repertoires in COVID-19. The method was immunoSEQ multiplex PCR; TCRdb's version includes in-frame clones alone and lacks a portion of them. The data contain about 220,000 clones, 88% of them singletons. Sequenced: PBMCs or T cells enriched from blood (not recorded which). The sequence was obtained from a young woman who had recovered from COVID-19.

CDR3 nucleotides: TGTGCCTGGAGTGTGCGTCAGCCCCAGCATTTT. This translates into CAWSVRQPQHF. This sequence joins TRBV30 and TRBJ1-5; D not resolved. Trimming removed 0 bases at V and 6 bases at J, with 3 bases between. This CDR3 is built from 11 residues. Germline V gene sequence: CDR1 GTSNPN, CDR2 SVGIG (reference sequence). The whole variable domain, remainder taken from reference TRBV30 and TRBJ1-5, is SQTIHQWPATLVQPVGSPLSLECTVEGTSNPNLYWYRQAAGRGLQLLFYSVGIGQISSEVPQNLSASRPQDRQFILSSKKLLLSDSGFYLCAWSVRQPQHFGDGTRLSIL.